Included here is one T cell receptor (beta chain) sequence, with context. Antigen specificity is unknown. This entry is derived from a study of glioma-infiltrating T cells. Study conclusions and caveats: Above-expected tissue-blood divergence occurred in all gliomas, most in low-grade ones. Tissue and blood shared very few CDR3 sequences.

Using RNA template, CDR3s of TCR alpha and beta were amplified with iRepertoire arm-PCR. TCRdb reprocessed the multiplex PCR reads via MiXCR and lists one record per CDR3 protein. This table has fewer than 500,000 distinct CDR3 sequences, 35% to 45% appearing once. The CDR3 length is 12 residues. The germline V gene has CDR1 LNHNV and CDR2 YYDKDF (reference sequence). V lost 0 bases to trimming and J lost 8 bases, with 7 bases between them. The sequence came from a human donor with low-grade glioma or glioblastoma, undergoing nonglioma brain surgery, or in good health (not recorded which). The chain employs TRBV15 and TRBJ1-2; the D is unclear. Sequenced material: glioma tissue, nonneoplastic brain tissue, or PBMCs (not recorded which). DNA of the CDR3: TGTGCCACCAGCAGAGACCGGTACGGCTACACCTTC. This gives the protein CATSRDRYGYTF. The complete variable domain, with remaining parts taken from reference TRBV15 and TRBJ1-2, reads DAMVIQNPRYQVTQFGKPVTLSCSQTLNHNVMYWYQQKSSQAPKLLFHYYDKDFNNEADTPDNFQSRRPNTSFCFLDIRSPGLGDTAMYLCATSRDRYGYTFGSGTRLTVV.